The following is a T cell receptor beta chain sequence with its context. The source of the sample is a study of blood T cells in healthy people across ages. Alongside a J-beta primer mix, a sample-barcoded 5' primer served in a second PCR lasting 7 to 11 cycles. Via MiXCR, TCRdb re-called the 5' RACE reads, giving one row per CDR3 protein. The data contain 1,500,000 or so distinct CDR3 sequences, approximately 43% of them singletons. Looked up from germline, CDR1 is MNHEY and CDR2 is SVGEGT. Germline trimming cut 6 bases from V and 6 bases from J; bases unmatched to any gene: 3. This CDR3 is built from 13 residues.

This receptor was obtained from a woman younger than 30 in good health. This chain joins TRBV6-2 or TRBV6-3 and TRBJ1-1, with TRBD1 matching 11 bases. Sequencing was done on a sample of blood. The CDR3 loop is CASRSGQGAEAFF. The CDR3 region has the DNA TGTGCCAGCAGATCGGGACAGGGGGCTGAAGCTTTCTTT.